In this sample, the clone carrying this TCR beta chain turned up many times. The antigen is undetermined. This entry is derived from a study of T cells after yellow fever vaccination. Findings and caveats of the study: Among primary-vaccination clones, most reappeared after the booster, at about 95% for CD4 and 88% for CD8.

V was trimmed by 4 bases and J by 5 bases, leaving 15 bases between them. CDR3 length: 15 amino acids. Germline CDR1 is SGHRS and CDR2 is YFSETQ. One entry per CDR3 protein, called by TCRdb with MiXCR from the 5' RACE reads. The sample lists over 110,000 distinct CDR3 sequences, about 8% occurring once. The clonotype originates from a man between 25 and 39 years old who received the YFV17D yellow fever vaccine. V gene TRBV5-1 combines with J gene TRBJ2-2; D possibly uses TRBD1 or TRBD2 (6 bases each). Sequenced material: CD4+ T cells sorted from PBMCs, taken 5 days after the yellow fever booster vaccination. CDR3: CASSAGGTTTGELFF. The CDR3 region has the DNA TGCGCCAGCAGCGCGGGCGGGACAACAACCGGGGAGCTGTTTTTT.